This record concerns one TCR beta chain sequence. The data stem from a study of blood T cells in healthy people across ages. Primed by a sample-barcoded 5' primer and a J-beta primer mix, a second PCR proceeded for about 7 to 12 cycles. TCRdb independently ran MiXCR on the 5' RACE reads; one entry per CDR3 protein. The data contain roughly 500,000 distinct CDR3 sequences, 25% to 30% of them singletons. The receptor's source is a woman in her seventies in good health. Sequencing input: blood.

The CDR3, as DNA: TGTGCCAGTGCCCTTAGGGAAAAGGATGAGACCCAGTACTTC. This encodes CASALREKDETQYF. The genes are TRBV19 and TRBJ2-5; D not resolved. V lost 8 bases and J lost 5, with 18 bases in between. Germline CDR1 LNHDA, CDR2 SQIVND (reference sequence). This CDR3 spans 14 amino acids.